These 20 T cell receptor beta chains were sequenced from one sample in a study of shared clonotypes between healthy human individuals. TCRdb keeps only in-frame clones here, not all; method: immunoSEQ multiplex PCR. The sample holds some 500,000 clones, roughly 85% seen once. The sample comprised PBMCs. These receptors were collected from a woman aged 40 to 55 in good health. Some clones in this sample may be carry-over from other donors' samples.

The rearrangement uses TRBV27 and TRBJ2-7, with a tentative D call TRBD2 (6 bases). Germline values: CDR1 MNHEY, CDR2 SMNVEV (reference sequence). Trimming took 1 base from V and 6 from J, leaving 16 bases between them. This CDR3 is 15 amino acids long. CDR3 amino acids: CASSLYPGLRLEQYF. Here the CDR3 DNA reads TGTGCCAGCAGTTTATATCCGGGACTCAGGCTCGAGCAGTACTTC.

The J gene is TRBJ2-3, the V gene TRBV19; a possible D gene is TRBD2 (6 bases). CDR1 is LNHDA, CDR2 SQIVND, per germline (reference sequence). The length of the CDR3 is 15 residues. V was shortened by 6 bases and J by 2 bases, with 15 bases between the two germline ends. CDR3 loop: CASRLTRRDTDTQYF. The CDR3 nucleotides read TGTGCCAGTAGACTGACTAGGAGGGACACAGATACGCAGTATTTT.

V and J are TRBV7-8 and TRBJ2-7; D gene unclear. Germline assignment: CDR1 SGHVS and CDR2 FQNEAQ. The length of the CDR3 is 14 residues. V lost 5 bases and J 2 bases, leaving 13 bases between the germline ends. The DNA of the CDR3 is TGTGCCAGCAGCCTCCGATCGAACCCCTACGAGCAGTACTTC. Its translation is CASSLRSNPYEQYF. The full variable domain, rest sourced from reference TRBV7-8 and TRBJ2-7, is GAGVSQSPRYKVAKRGQDVALRCDPISGHVSLFWYQQALGQGPEFLTYFQNEAQLDKSGLPSDRFFAERPEGSVSTLKIQRTQQEDSAVYLCASSLRSNPYEQYFGPGTRLTVT.

To note about this clone: Other DNA sequences of this sample code for an identical CDR3. V is TRBV11-1 and J is TRBJ2-5; 7 positions agree with TRBD1. V lost 4 bases, J lost 2 bases, and 10 bases stayed unmatched. From germline, CDR1 is SGHAT and CDR2 FQDESV (reference sequence). The CDR3 runs 16 residues. CDR3 in amino acids: CASSSRQGRYQETQYF. CDR3 sequence (DNA): TGTGCCAGCAGCTCCCGACAGGGAAGGTATCAAGAGACCCAGTACTTC.

The gene calls are TRBV7-9 and TRBJ2-7, with D unclear. The ends were cut back, 2 bases at V and 12 bases at J, with 14 bases in the middle. CDR3 length: 12 amino acids. Per germline, CDR1 SEHNR and CDR2 FQNEAQ (reference sequence). CDR3 DNA: TGTGCCAGCAGCTTAAGAGGCCTGCTGGTGTACTTC. Encoded protein: CASSLRGLLVYF.

Turning to this clone: The identical CDR3 is also encoded by other nucleotide sequences in the sample. The rearrangement joins TRBV2 to TRBJ2-1; possible D gene TRBD1, 5 bases. This CDR3 is built from 12 residues. Trimming cost V 8 bases and J 4 bases, with 9 bases left between them. From germline, CDR1 is SNHLY and CDR2 FYNNEI. CDR3: CASRQGYNEQFF. CDR3 coding DNA: TGTGCCAGCCGCCAGGGATACAATGAGCAGTTCTTC.

V usage is TRBV30 and J usage is TRBJ2-7; a possible D gene is TRBD2 (5 bases). The germline gives CDR1 GTSNPN, CDR2 SVGIG (reference sequence). The CDR3 sequence is 11 residues long. Trimming removed 5 bases at V and 7 bases at J, with 12 bases between. Here the CDR3 reads CAWGESGEQYF. In DNA, the CDR3 is TGTGCCTGGGGGGAGTCGGGGGAGCAGTACTTC.

The genes are TRBV28 and TRBJ2-5; TRBD1 aligns across 8 bases. The J call may be incorrect, as the DNA end agrees better with TRBJ2-7. The CDR3 covers 15 residues. CDR1 MDHEN and CDR2 SYDVKM come from the germline V gene. CDR3 nucleotide sequence: TGTGCCAGCAGTTCAGGGGGCGTAAACTCCTACGAGCAGTACTTC. It is translated as CASSSGGVNSYEQYF.

V is TRBV27 and J is TRBJ1-1; no definite D call. V was cut by 2 bases and J by 4 bases, with 8 bases left in between. The CDR3 runs to 13 residues. The V gene's germline CDR1 is MNHEY and CDR2 SMNVEV (reference sequence). The CDR3 nucleotides read TGTGCCAGCAGTTTAGAGGCGAGCACTGAAGCTTTCTTT. This translates into CASSLEASTEAFF.

The sample holds a few counts of this clone. The chain joins TRBV10-3 to TRBJ1-2; unclear D gene. The germline V gene has CDR1 ENHRY and CDR2 SYGVKD. V was shortened by 10 bases and J by 7 bases, with 16 bases between the two germline ends. CDR3 size: 12 residues. CDR3 bases: TGTGCCACCTTGGGAACGGGCCGTGGCTACACCTTC. Its protein product is CATLGTGRGYTF.

The rearrangement joins TRBV6-1 to TRBJ1-6; TRBD1 matches 9 bases. Trimming at V came to 3 bases and at J to 13 bases, leaving 10 bases not matched to a gene. Germline CDR1 and CDR2: MNHNS and SASEGT. The CDR3 extends over 15 amino acids. The CDR3 loop is CASSDSPTGGRPLHF. In nucleotides, the CDR3 is TGTGCCAGCAGTGATTCCCCGACAGGGGGAAGGCCCCTCCACTTT.

The CDR3 sequence is CASQGALTEAFF. CDR3 nucleotides: TGTGCCAGCCAGGGGGCCTTAACTGAAGCTTTCTTT. The J gene is TRBJ1-1, the V gene TRBV5-4; TRBD1 aligns across 8 bases. This CDR3 has 12 amino acids. V was pared by 7 bases and J by 5 bases, with 4 bases of the junction left unmatched. Germline values: CDR1 SGHNT, CDR2 YYREEE (reference sequence).

The V gene is TRBV30, the J gene TRBJ1-2, with D possibly TRBD1 on 6 matching bases. CDR1 is GTSNPN and CDR2 is SVGIG in the germline V gene (reference sequence). The CDR3 loop spans 16 amino acids. The V gene lost 0 bases and the J gene lost 0 bases, with 14 bases spanning the gap. Here the CDR3 DNA reads TGTGCCTGGAGTGTACTAGGACAGCCTGCTAACTATGGCTACACCTTC. Its protein product is CAWSVLGQPANYGYTF.

This rearrangement joins TRBV5-4 to TRBJ2-2; TRBD2 matches at 10 bases. J was trimmed by 1 base and V by 3 bases; bases with no gene match: 3. CDR3 length: 16 residues. Germline values: CDR1 SGHNT, CDR2 YYREEE (reference sequence). Here the CDR3 DNA reads TGTGCCAGCAGCTCTAAGCGGGAGGGGAACACCGGGGAGCTGTTTTTT. This encodes CASSSKREGNTGELFF. The variable domain in full, completed from reference TRBV5-4 and TRBJ2-2, reads ETGVTQSPTHLIKTRGQQVTLRCSSQSGHNTVSWYQQALGQGPQFIFQYYREEENGRGNFPPRFSGLQFPNYSSELNVNALELDDSALYLCASSSKREGNTGELFFGEGSRLTVL.

The chain is built from TRBV11-2 and TRBJ1-4; TRBD1 might be the D (6 bases). V lost 1 base and J 7 bases, leaving 22 bases between the germline ends. Germline V CDR1 and CDR2: SGHAT, FQNNGV. The CDR3 totals 18 residues. The CDR3 reads CASSLASYGGARGEKLFF. CDR3 in DNA: TGTGCCAGCAGCTTAGCATCCTACGGGGGGGCGCGTGGTGAAAAACTGTTTTTT.

J is TRBJ1-5 and V is TRBV28; D possibly corresponds to TRBD1 (6 bases). This CDR3 comprises 14 residues. Germline CDR1 reads MDHEN; CDR2 reads SYDVKM. Trimming stripped 8 bases from V and 4 bases from J, with 15 bases between. CDR3 DNA: TGTGCCAGCTCTGGACAGCTCCCGAATCAGCCCCAGCATTTT. Translated: CASSGQLPNQPQHF.

The V and J genes are TRBV15 and TRBJ2-5; 12 bases fit TRBD2. The DNA end favors TRBJ2-7, so the J call may be wrong. The germline V gene encodes CDR1 LNHNV and CDR2 YYDKDF (reference sequence). The length of the CDR3 is 16 residues. The CDR3 protein is CATSREGLAGSLEQYF. The CDR3 DNA reads TGTGCCACCAGCAGAGAAGGACTAGCGGGGAGCCTCGAGCAGTACTTC.

V and J are TRBV30 and TRBJ1-3, with 9 positions matching TRBD1. After removal of 1 base from V and 2 bases from J, the junction contained 9 bases not matched to a gene. CDR1 and CDR2 (germline): GTSNPN, SVGIG (reference sequence). The CDR3 sequence is 17 residues long. CDR3 loop: CAWSAPPGQGTGNTIYF. In DNA, the CDR3 is TGTGCCTGGAGTGCCCCTCCGGGACAGGGCACTGGAAACACCATATATTTT.

The chain employs TRBV5-4 and TRBJ1-4; 8 bases are a match to TRBD1. Germline assignment: CDR1 SGHNT and CDR2 YYREEE (reference sequence). J lost 7 bases, V lost 4 bases, and 15 bases had no gene match. The CDR3 spans 17 residues. DNA of the CDR3: TGTGCCAGCAGCCGCGGGACAGGTTTGCCGCTAGGTGAAAAACTGTTTTTT. Amino acid sequence: CASSRGTGLPLGEKLFF.

This clone was seen a single time. This chain joins TRBV2 and TRBJ2-5; 7 bases match TRBD1. The CDR3 runs to 13 residues. Trimming at V came to 6 bases and at J to 5 bases, leaving 6 bases not matched to a gene. The V gene's germline CDR1 is SNHLY and CDR2 FYNNEI. DNA of the CDR3: TGTGCCAGCAGCGTCGGACAGGCGGAGACCCAGTACTTC. Its translation: CASSVGQAETQYF.